Shown below are 5 T cell receptor beta chains from a single sample sequenced in a study of CXCR3-negative and CXCR3-positive naive CD8 T cells. Via 5' RACE with UMI labels, TRB cDNA libraries were prepared. TCRdb reanalyzed the 5' RACE reads, giving one entry per CDR3 protein sequence and no DNA. This repertoire includes 50,000 to 65,000 distinct CDR3 sequences. Input material: memory CD8+ T cells from blood. These receptor sequences come from a human donor in good health. Some clones in this sample may be carry-over from other donors' samples.

The CDR3 here is CSVLGQGHEAFF. The rearrangement uses TRBV29-1 and TRBJ1-1; TCRdb names TRBD1, which stays unverified in the absence of DNA. Germline CDR1 is SQVTM and CDR2 is ANQGSEA. The CDR3 has 12 amino acids. The full variable domain, rest sourced from reference TRBV29-1 and TRBJ1-1, is SAVISQKPSRDICQRGTSLTIQCQVDSQVTMMFWYRQQPGQSLTLIATANQGSEATYESGFVIDKFPISRPNLTFSTLTVSNMSPEDSSIYLCSVLGQGHEAFFGQGTRLTVV.

This chain links TRBV6-5 with TRBJ2-2. The CDR3 is made up of 14 amino acids. Germline CDR1 and CDR2: MNHEY and SVGAGI. CDR3 protein: CASSYRENTGELFF.

The chain couples TRBV14 to TRBJ2-1; there is no DNA to check the TCRdb D call of TRBD2. CDR1 and CDR2 from the germline V gene are SGHDN and FVKESK. The CDR3 runs 14 residues. The CDR3 is CASSQVASANEQFF.

The chain has TRBV7-9 and TRBJ2-7. Germline loops: CDR1 SEHNR, CDR2 FQNEAQ (reference sequence). The CDR3 is 11 residues long. The CDR3 spells CASSFNYEQYF.

The chain uses TRBV7-9 and TRBJ1-2; with no DNA, the TCRdb D assignment of TRBD1 cannot be verified. This CDR3 spans 13 amino acids. Germline CDR1 reads SEHNR; CDR2 reads FQNEAQ (reference sequence). CDR3: CASTNRVPDGYTF.